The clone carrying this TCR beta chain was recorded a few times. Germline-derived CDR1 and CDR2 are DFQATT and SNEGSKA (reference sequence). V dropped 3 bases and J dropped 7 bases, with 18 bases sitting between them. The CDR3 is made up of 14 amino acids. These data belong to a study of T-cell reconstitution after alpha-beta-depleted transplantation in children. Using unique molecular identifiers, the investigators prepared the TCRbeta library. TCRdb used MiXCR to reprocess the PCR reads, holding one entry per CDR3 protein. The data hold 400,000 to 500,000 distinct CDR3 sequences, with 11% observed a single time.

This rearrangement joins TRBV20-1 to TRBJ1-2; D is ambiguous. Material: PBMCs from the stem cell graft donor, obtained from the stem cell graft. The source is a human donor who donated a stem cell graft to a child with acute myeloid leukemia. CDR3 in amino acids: CSARGGRQRAGYTF. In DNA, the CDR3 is TGCAGTGCTAGGGGAGGGCGGCAACGAGCTGGCTACACCTTC.